Listed below are T cell receptor beta chains from one sample, sequenced in a study of radiation and T cells in renal cell carcinoma. Method: immunoSEQ multiplex PCR; TCRdb's copy keeps in-frame clones and lacks some. The sample records around 81,000 clones, around 81% being singletons. Sequenced here: blood, sampled from a patient whose treatment included radiotherapy and nephrectomy. These receptors all stem from a man in his fifties with renal cell carcinoma. Each CDR3 is given with its conserved first and last residue. Each record gives: V gene, J gene, D gene, clone size, CDR3 protein, CDR3 DNA. A D gene is named only where the DNA matches it firmly. Some rows have no size entry. The others give once, few or many, or a class for an expanded clone.

>TRBV7-9|TRBJ1-1|.|.
CASLRSGTTEAFF
TGTGCCAGCTTACGGTCCGGTACCACTGAAGCTTTCTTT
>TRBV10-1|TRBJ2-1|.|.
CASSEGRGKGEQFF
TGCGCCAGCAGTGAAGGGCGGGGAAAGGGAGAGCAGTTCTTC
>TRBV18|TRBJ1-1|TRBD1|.
CASSPPTDRGLTEAFF
TGTGCCAGCTCACCACCGACGGACAGGGGGCTCACTGAAGCTTTCTTT
>TRBV10-3|TRBJ2-3|TRBD2|.
CAISESRGGLTSTDTQYF
TGTGCCATCAGTGAGTCTCGGGGGGGTCTTACTAGCACAGATACGCAGTATTTT
>TRBV7-2|TRBJ2-3|.|.
CASSFALGTDTQYF
TGTGCCAGCAGCTTCGCCCTCGGCACAGATACGCAGTATTTT
>TRBV2|TRBJ1-6|.|.
CASTVGTSSYNSPLHF
TGTGCCAGCACCGTCGGGACCAGCTCCTATAATTCACCCCTCCACTTT
>TRBV7-9|TRBJ1-5|.|.
CASSSAPVDSLVRNQPQHF
TGTGCCAGCAGCTCAGCCCCTGTGGACAGTTTAGTGCGCAATCAGCCCCAGCATTTT
>TRBV19|TRBJ1-5|TRBD1|once
CASSPLGQGAGQPQHF
TGTGCCAGTAGTCCCTTGGGACAGGGGGCTGGTCAGCCCCAGCATTTT
>TRBV5-1|TRBJ2-1|.|.
CASSPVPSSSYNEQFF
TGCGCCAGCAGCCCGGTCCCTAGTTCCTCCTACAATGAGCAGTTCTTC
>TRBV7-8|TRBJ1-4|TRBD1|.
CASSRTGTVLEKLFF
TGTGCCAGCAGCCGCACCGGGACAGTACTTGAAAAACTGTTTTTT
>TRBV6-6|TRBJ1-2|.|.
CASSYSYTYYGYTF
TGTGCCAGCAGTTACTCGTACACGTACTATGGCTACACCTTC
>TRBV30|TRBJ2-7|.|once
CAWLSDSYEQYF
TGTGCCTGGTTGTCTGACAGCTACGAGCAGTACTTC
>TRBV7-9|TRBJ2-5|TRBD2|few
CASSLVSVGGQETQYF
TGTGCCAGCAGCTTAGTTTCGGTGGGGGGGCAAGAGACCCAGTACTTC
>TRBV19|TRBJ1-5|TRBD1|.
CASEDRVGQPQHF
TGTGCCAGCGAAGACAGGGTAGGTCAGCCCCAGCATTTT
>TRBV5-6|TRBJ1-5|TRBD1|.
CASSSGQPNQPQHF
TGTGCCAGCAGCTCGGGACAGCCGAATCAGCCCCAGCATTTT
>TRBV5-6|TRBJ1-4|TRBD1|.
CASSLPGQGDEKLFF
TGTGCCAGCAGCTTGCCGGGACAGGGGGATGAAAAACTGTTTTTT
>TRBV5-1|TRBJ2-3|TRBD2|once
CASSLLGSGNSGDTQYF
TGCGCCAGCAGCTTGTTGGGTAGCGGGAACAGCGGAGATACGCAGTATTTT
>TRBV9|TRBJ2-2|.|.
CASSVAASPTGELFF
TGTGCCAGCAGCGTAGCTGCGAGCCCCACCGGGGAGCTGTTTTTT
>TRBV30|TRBJ1-4|TRBD1|.
CAWTELAARGEKLFF
TGTGCCTGGACCGAACTGGCAGCCAGGGGGGAAAAACTGTTTTTT
>TRBV18|TRBJ1-1|.|.
CASSQGGDTEAFF
TGTGCCAGCTCACAAGGGGGGGACACTGAAGCTTTCTTT
>TRBV27|TRBJ1-2|.|.
CASSLNTNYGYTF
TGTGCCAGCAGTTTAAACACTAACTATGGCTACACCTTC
>TRBV10-3|TRBJ2-5|.|.
CAISEGGQETQYF
TGTGCCATCAGTGAGGGGGGTCAAGAGACCCAGTACTTC
>TRBV10-3|TRBJ2-6|.|once
CAISDFNSGANVLTF
TGTGCCATCAGTGACTTCAACTCTGGGGCCAACGTCCTGACTTTC
>TRBV12-5|TRBJ2-3|TRBD2|once
CASGSGLALSTDTQYF
TGTGCTAGTGGTTCTGGACTAGCTCTGAGCACAGATACGCAGTATTTT
>TRBV6-1|TRBJ2-7|.|.
CASSEGPSAPYEQYF
TGTGCCAGCAGTGAAGGCCCCAGCGCGCCCTACGAGCAGTACTTC
>TRBV7-2|TRBJ1-3|TRBD1|.
CASSGGTAGNTIYF
TGTGCCAGCAGCGGTGGGACAGCTGGAAACACCATATATTTT